The 6 T cell receptor beta chains in this list originate from one sample, sequenced in a study of cytomegalovirus exposure and HLA in healthy donors listed by TCRdb under 2017. Receptors were amplified or captured by the immunoSEQ multiplex PCR assay. A mixture of 60 forward primers for TCR Vbeta segments and 13 reverse primers for TCR Jbeta segments was used in the multiplex PCR. Entries here come from immuneACCESS through TCRdb and include only in-frame sequences with V and J called. Some clones fail to appear in such tables; in the studies checked, an unresolved V gene covers under half of the shortfall, and the cause of the remainder is unknown. The table for this sample lists approximately 100,000 clones; around three quarters of them were counted only once. The top ten hold around 15% of the sample. Sequencing input: PBMCs. These receptors originate from a man aged 60 to 69 in good health and CMV-seropositive.

This sequence joins TRBV27 and TRBJ2-5, with 8 bases identical to TRBD2. Germline V gives CDR1 MNHEY, CDR2 SMNVEV (reference sequence). The CDR3 contains 14 residues. The junction had 5 bases not matched to a gene; V was cut back by 6 bases and J by 2 bases. The CDR3 DNA follows: TGTGCCAGCAGGGATAGCGGGGAACAAGAGACCCAGTACTTC. Its protein product is CASRDSGEQETQYF.

On this clone: Mismatch with germline at one junction end may stem from a read error. The chain has TRBV10-3 and TRBJ1-2, with D possibly being TRBD1 (6 bases). The CDR3 loop spans 14 amino acids. Germline CDR1 is ENHRY and CDR2 is SYGVKD. In DNA form, the CDR3 reads TGTGCCATCAGTGAGCGGTCATCAGGGATCCCAGGGGCCTTC. It specifies CAISERSSGIPGAF.

The chain uses TRBV5-6 and TRBJ2-7, with a possible D match to TRBD2 (5 bases). Germline CDR1 and CDR2: SGHDT and YYEEEE. The CDR3 is 12 residues long. Trimming pared 0 bases from V and 6 bases from J, leaving 7 bases between. The CDR3 DNA reads TGTGCCAGCAGCTTGGGAGGGCGCGAGCAGTACTTC. Translated: CASSLGGREQYF.

This clone was detected once. The rearrangement joins TRBV4-3 to TRBJ1-4; 9 nucleotides agree with TRBD1. CDR1 and CDR2 (germline): LGHNA, YSLEER. Trimming took 0 bases from V and 7 from J; bases not matched to a gene: 9. The CDR3 has 17 amino acids. CDR3 sequence reads: CASSQEGQGIGSEKLFF. CDR3 nucleotide sequence: TGCGCCAGCAGCCAAGAGGGACAGGGTATTGGTAGTGAAAAACTGTTTTTT.

This sequence joins TRBV5-4 and TRBJ2-3; 8 bases align to TRBD2. Germline CDR1 and CDR2: SGHNT and YYREEE (reference sequence). With 4 bases clipped from V and 4 bases from J, the junction kept 11 bases outside the gene matches. This CDR3 has 16 residues. The CDR3 region is CASSPGTRGRADTQYF. The CDR3 DNA follows: TGTGCCAGCAGCCCCGGGACTAGGGGTAGGGCAGATACGCAGTATTTT.

This chain uses TRBV4-1 with TRBJ1-2, with D tentatively TRBD1 (6 bases). The germline V gene has CDR1 MGHRA and CDR2 YSYEKL. Deletions cut 5 bases from V and 2 bases from J, with 9 bases between. This CDR3 has 13 residues. The CDR3 DNA is TGCGCCAGCAGCTTCGACAGGAACTATGGCTACACCTTC. This gives the protein CASSFDRNYGYTF.